This TCR beta chain was identified in a study of T cell responses to AZD1222 COVID-19 vaccine (dated by TCRdb to the early 2020s). For the wider study: Because spike-specific TCR depth and breadth did not differ between the two schedules, AZD1222 recipients who got a second dose at roughly 4 weeks were pooled with those who got a second dose at roughly 12 weeks. TCR sequencing was performed for 230 to 250 trial participants, of whom 207 were given two doses of AZD1222 and around 26 were given two doses of MenACWY control vaccine. Trial participants were enrolled by age into 18-55, 56-69 and 70-plus year subgroups, with approximately 150, 30 and 60 TCR-sequenced participants respectively.

A remark on this clone: What antigen it recognizes has not been identified. Base quality data are lacking; no much larger clone is found one base away.

At the junction V is shortened by 8 bases and J by 3 bases, with 11 bases in between. The CDR3 runs 12 residues from the cysteine to the phenylalanine. Only the CDR3 DNA stays, 36 bases, in frame from base 1. CDR1 and CDR2 are drawn from the germline V gene: MDHEN, SYDVKM. The CDR3 regions of human TCRbeta chains were analyzed by immunosequencing. The study's processing was this. TCRs in the repertoires were compared against a reference library of SARS-CoV-2-specific TCRs that had been generated with the MIRA antigen-specificity platform. Breadth meant the fraction of unique TCRs that were SARS-CoV-2-associated, whereas depth meant the fraction of total T cells that were SARS-CoV-2-associated. Using the MIRA data, each spike-specific TCR was mapped to the spike region that the TCR reacts to and placed in a CD4 or CD8 class. Log10-transformed breadth and depth values were compared by one-way ANOVA with Sidak's multiple comparisons tests. TCRdb limited this immuneACCESS table to in-frame rearrangements with V and J called. A share of clones is missing; checked studies link under half to unresolved V genes, and the rest is unexplained. V and J calls and clone size are as listed in that table; D and trimming were resolved from the DNA. The sample table lists more than 140,000 clones, about 91% of them with a count of one. The top ten clonotypes cover 2% to 2.5% of the sample.

The intended sense of this specimen's time point label: baseline before first vaccination. Samples from vaccinated people were obtained from the UK trials COV001 and COV002, which included a single-blind randomized controlled phase 2/3 trial of AZD1222 (ChAdOx1 nCoV-19) in healthy adults. Trial participant PBMC samples were collected at day 0 and day 28 after the second dose for TCRbeta chain sequencing. Overall results and qualifications from the work: Reportedly, almost half of the unique spike-specific TCRs recognized epitopes lying outside the regions that are mutated in the B.1.351 and B.1.1.7 variants. In the small 56-69-year group, the increase in depth fell short of significance, most likely because of low power. After two AZD1222 doses, both the breadth and the depth of spike-specific TCRs were significantly higher than at day 0 and than in MenACWY recipients. No day 14 peak-response samples were available, so repertoires were characterized only after the peak T cell response. Conclusions about previously exposed vaccinees were limited because only a handful of AZD1222 recipients were SARS-CoV-2 seropositive at baseline. Vaccine-associated CD4 TCRs spanned the whole spike protein, with dominant responses in regions 160-218 and 743-854. Most participants were white British and females outnumbered males, and the authors suggested that clonal diversity may have been underestimated.

The TCR sequence derives from an adult in good health. Material: peripheral blood, obtained on day 0 of AZD1222 vaccination. The rearrangement combines TRBV28 with TRBJ2-7, and possibly TRBD2, on 5 matching bases. The DNA reads as follows: TGTGCCAGCGGCGGACTGATCTACGAGCAGTACTTC. Its translation is CASGGLIYEQYF.